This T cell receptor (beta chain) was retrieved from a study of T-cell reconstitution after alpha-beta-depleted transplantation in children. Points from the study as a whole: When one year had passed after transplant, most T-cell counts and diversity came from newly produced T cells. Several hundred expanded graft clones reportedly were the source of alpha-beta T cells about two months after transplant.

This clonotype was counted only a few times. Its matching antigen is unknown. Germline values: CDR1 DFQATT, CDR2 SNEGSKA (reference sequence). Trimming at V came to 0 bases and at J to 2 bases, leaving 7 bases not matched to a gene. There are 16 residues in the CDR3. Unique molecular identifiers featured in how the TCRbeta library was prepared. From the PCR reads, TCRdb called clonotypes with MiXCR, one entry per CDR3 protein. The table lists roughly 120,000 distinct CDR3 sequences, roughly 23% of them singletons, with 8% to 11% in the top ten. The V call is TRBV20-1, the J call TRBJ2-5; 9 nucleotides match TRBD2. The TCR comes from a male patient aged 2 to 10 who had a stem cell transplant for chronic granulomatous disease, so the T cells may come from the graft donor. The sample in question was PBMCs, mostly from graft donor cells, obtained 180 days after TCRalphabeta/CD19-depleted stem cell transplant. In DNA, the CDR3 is TGCAGTGCTAGAGAGAGAGCGGGGGGCCGGCAAGAGACCCAGTACTTC. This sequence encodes CSARERAGGRQETQYF.